This T cell receptor beta chain was found in a study of blood T cell repertoires in COVID-19. Looking at the study overall: Spain, Italy and the United States supplied samples that represented acute and convalescent COVID-19. Sources were T cells, B-cell-depleted T cells, or PBMCs; the material itself was cDNA or gDNA.

In the study's own analysis: Reference gene primer amplification in the assay estimated nucleated cell counts. Sequencing used immunoSEQ multiplex PCR; TCRdb keeps in-frame clones, though not all of them. V, J and clone size are taken as reported in that table, and D and trimming were inferred from the DNA itself. The sample consists of about 210,000 clones, 84% of them appearing once. CDR3 length: 16 amino acids. The germline gives CDR1 SGHRS, CDR2 YFSETQ. V lost 0 bases and J lost 5, with 15 bases in between. This clone occurred once. This sequence was found in a woman in her forties or fifties with active or convalescent COVID-19. This sequence joins TRBV5-1 and TRBJ2-1; D may be TRBD2 (6 bases). The sequencing sample was made of peripheral blood. DNA of the CDR3: TGCGCCAGCAGCTTGGGTTGGGGGAGGCAAAACAATGAGCAGTTCTTC. This sequence encodes CASSLGWGRQNNEQFF.